This T cell receptor (beta chain) was found in a study of CD8 T cells in ankylosing spondylitis. Trimming pared 0 bases from V and 4 bases from J, leaving 17 bases between. The CDR3 covers 17 residues. The V gene's germline CDR1 is LGHNA and CDR2 YSLEER. This clonotype was recorded at least ten times. Its matching antigen is unknown. Overall study results and limits: The disease-linked clones had a CD8+ phenotype and low blood frequencies. Earlier literature documents some of the motif variants in reactive arthritis synovial fluid and blood. Within matched ankylosing spondylitis synovial fluid, disease-linked clones were reportedly significantly enriched. Typical of ankylosing spondylitis blood, it appeared, was a TCR beta motif of under 10 highly homologous variants.

Making the TCR beta libraries involved quantitative 5'-RACE with molecular barcodes. TCRdb itself ran the 5' RACE reads through MiXCR, one entry per CDR3 protein. The sample includes 200,000 to 250,000 distinct CDR3 sequences, approximately 7.4% of them seen just once. This TCR was sampled from a male donor with ankylosing spondylitis. The V call is TRBV4-3, the J call TRBJ2-3; the D gene is possibly TRBD1 (7 bases). Sequenced: blood, either unsorted or a sorted T cell fraction (not recorded which). In DNA, the CDR3 is TGCGCCAGCAGCCAAGATCTCGGGCAGGGGGGATCAGATACGCAGTATTTT. Residues: CASSQDLGQGGSDTQYF.